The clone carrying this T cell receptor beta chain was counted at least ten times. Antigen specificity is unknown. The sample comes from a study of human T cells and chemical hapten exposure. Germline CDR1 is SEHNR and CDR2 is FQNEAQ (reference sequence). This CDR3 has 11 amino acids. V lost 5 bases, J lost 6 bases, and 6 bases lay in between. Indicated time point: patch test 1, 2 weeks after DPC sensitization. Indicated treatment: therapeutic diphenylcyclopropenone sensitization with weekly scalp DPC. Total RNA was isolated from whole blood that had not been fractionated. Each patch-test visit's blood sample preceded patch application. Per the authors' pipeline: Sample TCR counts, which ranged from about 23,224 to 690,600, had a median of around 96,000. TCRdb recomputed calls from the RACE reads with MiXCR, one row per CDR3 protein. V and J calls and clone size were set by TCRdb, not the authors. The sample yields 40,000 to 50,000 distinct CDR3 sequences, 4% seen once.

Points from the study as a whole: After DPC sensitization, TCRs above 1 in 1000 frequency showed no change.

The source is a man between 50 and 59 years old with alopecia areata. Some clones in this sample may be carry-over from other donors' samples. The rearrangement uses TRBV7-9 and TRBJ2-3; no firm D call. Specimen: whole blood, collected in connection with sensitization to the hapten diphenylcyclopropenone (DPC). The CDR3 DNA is TGTGCCAGCAGCCAGTCGGATACGCAGTATTTT. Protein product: CASSQSDTQYF.